A single sample gave rise to the 8 T cell receptor beta chains below, sequenced in a study of OX40 agonist ivuxolimab in advanced cancers. TCRdb's table, derived via immunoSEQ multiplex PCR, lists solely in-frame clones and lacks some. The sample gives approximately 160,000 clones, 85% to 95% of which show up once; about 0.31% is in the top ten. The sequenced sample was CD4+ or CD8+ T cells sorted from blood, obtained in a trial of the OX40 agonist ivuxolimab. The receptors here all came from an adult with an advanced solid tumor such as melanoma, head and neck, liver or kidney cancer.

The CDR3 sequence: CASSRDTRVLYGYTF. In DNA, the CDR3 is TGTGCCAGCAGTCGGGACACCCGCGTTCTATATGGCTACACCTTC. The rearrangement uses TRBV6-6 and TRBJ1-2; D may be TRBD1 (6 bases). Trimming removed 5 bases from V and 5 bases from J, with 18 bases in between. The CDR3 extends over 15 amino acids. Per germline, CDR1 MNHNY and CDR2 SVGAGI (reference sequence).

This clone was observed a few times. The V gene is TRBV5-1, the J gene TRBJ1-3; D not resolved. Trimming pared 2 bases from V and 2 bases from J, leaving 2 bases between. Germline CDR1 and CDR2: SGHRS and YFSETQ. This CDR3 has 12 residues. This CDR3 reads CASSFTGNTIYF. In DNA form, the CDR3 reads TGCGCCAGCAGCTTCACTGGAAACACCATATATTTT.

V gene TRBV28 combines with J gene TRBJ2-7; 8 nucleotides match TRBD1. Trimming took 5 bases from V and 2 from J; bases not matched to a gene: 8. This CDR3 comprises 15 residues. The germline gives CDR1 MDHEN, CDR2 SYDVKM. The CDR3 DNA sequence: TGTGCCAGCAGTCCACCGGACAGGGCGGCCTACGAGCAGTACTTC. Its protein product is CASSPPDRAAYEQYF.

This chain links TRBV19 with TRBJ1-5; D is possibly TRBD1 (5 bases). The germline gives CDR1 LNHDA, CDR2 SQIVND (reference sequence). V was pared by 0 bases and J by 2 bases, with 14 bases between. The CDR3 is 17 amino acids. The CDR3 DNA sequence: TGTGCCAGTAGTATAGAATCAAGGGGCGGAGGCAATCAGCCCCAGCATTTT. It encodes CASSIESRGGGNQPQHF.

This chain uses TRBV21-1 with TRBJ1-1. TRBV21-1 represents a pseudogene. This CDR3 contains 17 residues. CDR3 in amino acids: CASSKAKEGRMNTEAFF. In DNA, the CDR3 is TGTGCCAGCAGCAAAGCAAAAGAGGGACGGATGAACACTGAAGCTTTCTTT.

J is TRBJ1-5 and V is TRBV2; D unresolved. CDR1 is SNHLY, CDR2 FYNNEI, per germline. The CDR3 runs 12 residues. V dropped 8 bases and J dropped 7 bases, with 12 bases sitting between them. CDR3: CASSPSRQPQHF. CDR3 bases: TGTGCCAGCTCTCCCAGCCGGCAGCCCCAGCATTTT.

V and J are TRBV6-6 and TRBJ1-2, with D possibly TRBD1 on 5 matching bases. Trimming shortened V by 6 bases and J by 7 bases, and 15 bases separated the two germline ends. Germline lookup yields CDR1 MNHNY and CDR2 SVGAGI (reference sequence). The CDR3 has 13 residues. The CDR3 spells CASRPRGTSGYTF. The DNA of the CDR3 is TGTGCCAGCAGGCCGAGGGGAACTAGTGGCTACACCTTC.

J is TRBJ2-7 and V is TRBV12-5, with D possibly matching TRBD1 (5 bases). V was shortened by 0 bases and J by 0 bases, with 15 bases between the two germline ends. The CDR3 has 17 amino acids. The germline gives CDR1 LGHNT, CDR2 FRNRAP. In DNA form, the CDR3 reads TGTGCTAGTGGTTTGGTAGGTAAACAGGTCCACTCCTACGAGCAGTACTTC. Translation gives CASGLVGKQVHSYEQYF.